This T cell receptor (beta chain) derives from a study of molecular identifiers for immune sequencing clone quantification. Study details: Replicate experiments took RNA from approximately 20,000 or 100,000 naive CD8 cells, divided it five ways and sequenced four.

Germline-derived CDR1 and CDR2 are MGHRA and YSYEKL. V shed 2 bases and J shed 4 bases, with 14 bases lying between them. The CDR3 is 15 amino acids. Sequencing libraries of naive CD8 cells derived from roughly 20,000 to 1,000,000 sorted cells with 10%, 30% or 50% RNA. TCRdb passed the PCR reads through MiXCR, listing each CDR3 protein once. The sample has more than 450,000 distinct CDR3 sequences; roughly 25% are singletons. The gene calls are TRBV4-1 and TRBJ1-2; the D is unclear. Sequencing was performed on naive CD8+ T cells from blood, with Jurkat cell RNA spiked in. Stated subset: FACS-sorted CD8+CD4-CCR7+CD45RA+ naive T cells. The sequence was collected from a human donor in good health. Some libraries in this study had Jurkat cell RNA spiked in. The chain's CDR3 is CASSQWEGGGYGYTF. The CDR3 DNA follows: TGCGCCAGCAGCCAATGGGAGGGAGGCGGCTATGGCTACACCTTC.